This T cell receptor (beta chain) was captured in a study of blood T cell repertoires in COVID-19. For the study at large: Samples taken during acute and convalescent COVID-19 were collected in the United States, Italy and Spain. The analysed material was cDNA or gDNA that came from T cells, B-cell-depleted T cells, or PBMCs.

This CDR3 region has 14 residues. CDR1 and CDR2 from the germline V gene are SGHAT and FQNNGV. Trimming cost V 0 bases and J 5 bases, with 10 bases left between them. The authors' processing: Reference gene primer amplification gave nucleated cell count estimates. Clones were sequenced by immunoSEQ multiplex PCR, and TCRdb holds only the in-frame ones, with some missing. V and J calls and clone size are given by that table; D and trimming were obtained from the DNA. The profile shows tens of thousands of clones, roughly 91% of them singletons. The count of this clone is one. V is TRBV11-2 and J is TRBJ1-2; D not certain. This TCR derives from a man aged 70-80 years with active or convalescent COVID-19. The sample was peripheral blood. The CDR3 DNA sequence: TGTGCCAGCAGCTTAGATGGTCCAGTATATGGCTACACCTTC. Amino acids: CASSLDGPVYGYTF.